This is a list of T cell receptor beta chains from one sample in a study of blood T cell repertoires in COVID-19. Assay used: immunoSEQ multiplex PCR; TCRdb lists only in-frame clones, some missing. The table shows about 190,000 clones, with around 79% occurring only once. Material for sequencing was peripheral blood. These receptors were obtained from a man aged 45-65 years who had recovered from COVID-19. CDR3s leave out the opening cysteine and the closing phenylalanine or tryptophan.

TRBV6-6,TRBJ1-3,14,ASKRGQGMSGNTIY
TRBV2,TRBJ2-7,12,ASRPRQGSHEQY
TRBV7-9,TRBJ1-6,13,ASSLASSSDSPLH
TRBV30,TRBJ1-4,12,AWRRAGTNEKLF
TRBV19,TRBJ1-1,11,ASSSQLNTEAF
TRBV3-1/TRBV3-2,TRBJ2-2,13,ASQPGHRNTGELF
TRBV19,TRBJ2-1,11,ATLEGVYAEQF
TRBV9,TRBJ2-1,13,ASSVSGSYYNEQF
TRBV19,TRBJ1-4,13,ASRNRDSSNEKLF
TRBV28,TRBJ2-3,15,ASSASGLAGRPDTQY
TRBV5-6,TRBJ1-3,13,ASSVNRYSGNTIY
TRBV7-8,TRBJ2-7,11,ASSLAGEDEQY
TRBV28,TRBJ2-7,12,ASSRLGTSYEQY
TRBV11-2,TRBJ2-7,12,ASSSGTGVYEQY
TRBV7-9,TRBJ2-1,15,ASSLRDPGQGNNEQF
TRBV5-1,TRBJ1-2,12,ASSLRDNRGGYT
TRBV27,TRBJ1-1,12,ASSPSTYISEAF
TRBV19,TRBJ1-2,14,ASSQTRDSDNYGYT
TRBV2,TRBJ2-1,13,ASSEEASGYNEQF
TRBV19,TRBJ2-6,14,ASSIDSDSGANVLT
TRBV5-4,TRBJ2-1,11,ASRAGAGSEQF
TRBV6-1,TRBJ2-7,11,ASSEASRDEQY
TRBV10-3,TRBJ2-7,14,AISELAGSTPYEQY
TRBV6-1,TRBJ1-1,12,ASSWTGQRAEAF
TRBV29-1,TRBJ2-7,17,SAHLGFRREGYSSYEQY
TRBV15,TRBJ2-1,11,ATSPERAFSRF
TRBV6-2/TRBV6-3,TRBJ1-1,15,ASSYATGGVRNTEAF
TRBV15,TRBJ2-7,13,ATSATSGGSYEQY
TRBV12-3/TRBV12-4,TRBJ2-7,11,ASSEGAAYEQY
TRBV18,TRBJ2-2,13,ASSPRQGDTGELF
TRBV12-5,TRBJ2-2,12,ASGSGSNTGELF
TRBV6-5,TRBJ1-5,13,ASRVQGYSNQPQH
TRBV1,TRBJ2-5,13,TGGNRGGLSETQY
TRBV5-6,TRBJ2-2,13,ASSQQGIHTGELF
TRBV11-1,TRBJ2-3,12,ASSSLTGLDTQY
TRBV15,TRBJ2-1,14,ATSIVGTGAENEQF
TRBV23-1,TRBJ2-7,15,ASGLQQGATLSYEQY
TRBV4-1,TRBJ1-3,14,ASSQPTGEKGNTIY
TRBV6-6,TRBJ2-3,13,ASKLAGAGTDTQY
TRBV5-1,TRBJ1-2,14,ASSRWEGIANYGYT
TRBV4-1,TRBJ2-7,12,ASSPRTDSYEQY
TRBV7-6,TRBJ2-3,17,ASSSPLAGPLFTTDTQY
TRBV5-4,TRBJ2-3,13,ASPSGDVRTDTQY
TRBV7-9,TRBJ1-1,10,ASSLRTDEAF
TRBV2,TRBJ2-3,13,ASSDPGQGRDTQY
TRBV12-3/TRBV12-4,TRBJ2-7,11,ASSGQGRDEQY
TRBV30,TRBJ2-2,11,AWGTRVTGELF
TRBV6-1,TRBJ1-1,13,ASSEEQGLRTEAF
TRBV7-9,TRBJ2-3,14,ASNTVASGYTDTQY
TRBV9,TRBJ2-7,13,ASSVGRDRGYEQY
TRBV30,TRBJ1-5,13,AGQTGGNSNQPQH
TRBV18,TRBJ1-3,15,ASSNQRQGASGNTIY
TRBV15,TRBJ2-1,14,ATTPGDRGSYNEQF
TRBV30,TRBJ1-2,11,AWYNRGDYGYT
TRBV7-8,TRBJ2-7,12,ASSSTPGRGEQY
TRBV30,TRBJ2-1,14,AWSVKGDLYYNEQF
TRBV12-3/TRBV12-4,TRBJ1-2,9,ASSWDRRST